The rows below give T cell receptor beta chains drawn from one sample of a study of blood T cell repertoires in COVID-19. Using immunoSEQ multiplex PCR, the repertoire was profiled, and TCRdb retains in-frame clones only, with some absent. Of 150,000 or so clones listed, about 80% were seen once; the top ten hold about 7.7%. Sample: peripheral blood. The receptors here all came from a woman aged 40 to 50 with COVID-19, enrolled during active disease. The CDR3 runs from the conserved cysteine through the conserved F or W. D genes are given only for firm matches. Clone sizes are given selectively: once, few, many, or a class where the clone is expanded.

abundance	j_gene	v_gene	len	d_gene	CDR3nt	CDR3aa
-	TRBJ2-3	TRBV28	15	-	TGTGCCAGCAGTTTCCCTCGCGGGGGCACAGATACGCAGTATTTT	CASSFPRGGTDTQYF
-	TRBJ2-1	TRBV6-6	16	-	TGTGCCAGCAGTTACTCGGGGAGCGGAACGTTCAATGAGCAGTTCTTC	CASSYSGSGTFNEQFF
-	TRBJ2-6	TRBV3-1/TRBV3-2	19	TRBD1	TGTGCCAGCAGCCAAGAGTCCGGGACAGTTCTCCCTGGGGCCAACGTCCTGACTTTC	CASSQESGTVLPGANVLTF
-	TRBJ2-5	TRBV18	15	TRBD1	TGTGCCAGCTCGGAACGAACCGGGACAGAAGAGACCCAGTACTTC	CASSERTGTEETQYF
-	TRBJ2-3	TRBV9	14	-	TGTGCCAGCAGCGTAGATCCGACAGTCGGCTCGCAGTATTTT	CASSVDPTVGSQYF
-	TRBJ1-3	TRBV30	14	-	TGTGCCTGGTCGCAGGGTTTTCCCCGAAACACCATATATTTT	CAWSQGFPRNTIYF
-	TRBJ2-7	TRBV3-1/TRBV3-2	16	-	TGTGCCAGCAGCCAAGCACGAGGAGGGAGGTCCTACGAGCAGTACTTC	CASSQARGGRSYEQYF
-	TRBJ1-5	TRBV28	14	-	TGTGCCAGCACCTTGGGGGGGATAGGCCAGCCCCAGCATTTT	CASTLGGIGQPQHF
-	TRBJ1-5	TRBV19	14	TRBD1	TGTGCCAGTAGTATGGGACAGAGCAATCAGCCCCAGCATTTT	CASSMGQSNQPQHF
-	TRBJ2-7	TRBV7-6	15	-	TGTGCCAGCAGCTTAGCGGGAGTGACCCCCTACGAGCAGTACTTC	CASSLAGVTPYEQYF
-	TRBJ2-3	TRBV7-3	15	TRBD2	TGTGCCAGCAGCCAGAGCGGGGGCCTCACAGATACGCAGTATTTT	CASSQSGGLTDTQYF
-	TRBJ1-1	TRBV30	12	-	TGTGCCTGGAGGGGGAGGGGATCTGAAGCTTTCTTT	CAWRGRGSEAFF
-	TRBJ2-2	TRBV6-6	13	TRBD1	TGTGCCAGCAGGACAGGGCCCACCGGGGAGCTGTTTTTT	CASRTGPTGELFF
-	TRBJ2-3	TRBV5-1	14	-	TGCGCCAGCAGCTTAACATCTAGCACAGATACGCAGTATTTT	CASSLTSSTDTQYF
-	TRBJ1-1	TRBV11-2	14	TRBD1	TGTGCCAGCAGACGACAGGGGCAGAACACTGAAGCTTTCTTT	CASRRQGQNTEAFF
-	TRBJ2-7	TRBV9	15	-	TGTGCCAGCAGCGTCGGACACCCCGTTGTTTACGAGCAGTACTTC	CASSVGHPVVYEQYF
-	TRBJ2-1	TRBV21-1	18	-	TGTGCCAGCAGCAAAGAGGGTCGCGGGAGGCTTGTTTCCGATGAGCAGTTCTTC	CASSKEGRGRLVSDEQFF
-	TRBJ1-4	TRBV5-1	17	TRBD1	TGCGCCAGCAGTAATCGGATCCCGACAGGGACTAATGAAAAACTGTTTTTT	CASSNRIPTGTNEKLFF
-	TRBJ2-1	TRBV3-1/TRBV3-2	15	-	TGTGCCAGCAGCCAAGATATGCGGACTTACAATGAGCAGTTCTTC	CASSQDMRTYNEQFF
-	TRBJ2-5	TRBV6-5	15	TRBD1	TGTGCCAGCGTTCGGTCGACAGGGGAAGGAGAGACCCAGTACTTC	CASVRSTGEGETQYF
-	TRBJ1-2	TRBV7-9	13	-	TGTGCCAGCATTGATCAGGGTGACTATGGCTACACCTTC	CASIDQGDYGYTF
once	TRBJ1-3	TRBV28	15	-	TGTGCCAGCAGTTTCCCACAGAACTCTGGAAACACCATATATTTT	CASSFPQNSGNTIYF
-	TRBJ1-1	TRBV6-1	13	TRBD1	TGTGCCAGCAGTGACGACAGGGGGTGGAGAGCTTTCTTT	CASSDDRGWRAFF
-	TRBJ2-7	TRBV29-1	11	-	TGCAGCTTAGCCGACGGCTACGAGCAGTACTTC	CSLADGYEQYF
-	TRBJ2-3	TRBV27	15	-	TGTGCCAGCAGTCCGAGGACAGTACGTACTGATACGCAGTATTTT	CASSPRTVRTDTQYF
-	TRBJ1-5	TRBV30	18	TRBD1	TGTGCCTGGAGTCCCCGGACAGGGAGAGGGTATAGCAATCAGCCCCAGCATTTT	CAWSPRTGRGYSNQPQHF
-	TRBJ2-1	TRBV28	15	TRBD2	TGTGCCAGCAGTTTCCTAGCGGGAGACTACAATGAGCAGTTCTTC	CASSFLAGDYNEQFF
-	TRBJ1-2	TRBV7-9	15	-	TGTGCCAGCAGCTTAGATGCAGGGGTTAACTATGGCTACACCTTC	CASSLDAGVNYGYTF
-	TRBJ2-7	TRBV7-8	12	-	TGTGCCAGCAGCTTTAGGGGCTACGAGCAGTACTTC	CASSFRGYEQYF
many	TRBJ1-1	TRBV5-4	14	-	TGTGCCAGCAGCTTGGGTAGAGCGAACACTGAAGCTTTCTTT	CASSLGRANTEAFF
-	TRBJ1-2	TRBV2	13	-	TGTGCCAGCAGCTGGCCCCTGGGCGATGGCTACACCTTC	CASSWPLGDGYTF
-	TRBJ1-6	TRBV30	15	-	TGTGCCTGGAGTGACCCCTCTTACGGGAATTCACCCCTCCACTTT	CAWSDPSYGNSPLHF